Listed here is a single T cell receptor (beta chain). Germline assignment: CDR1 ENHRY and CDR2 SYGVKD. Trimming left V 3 bases short and J 5 bases short, with 14 bases between. The CDR3 contains 14 residues. Clones were read by immunoSEQ multiplex PCR, and TCRdb kept only the in-frame ones, dropping some. Altogether 200,000 to 250,000 clones are present, 75% to 85% being singletons, with the ten largest covering 9.7%. This entry belongs to a study of blood T cell repertoires in COVID-19. The receptor's source is a man over 45 with active or convalescent COVID-19. Sequencing was performed on peripheral blood. The chain uses TRBV10-3 and TRBJ2-7; a weak D match, TRBD1 (7 bases). The CDR3 loop is CAISDRQGGHEQYF. As DNA, the CDR3 is TGTGCCATCAGTGATCGACAGGGAGGCCACGAGCAGTACTTC.